A single sample gave rise to the 22 T cell receptor beta chains below, sequenced in a study of T-cell memory formation after mild COVID-19. TCRdb recomputed calls from the 5' RACE reads with MiXCR, one row per CDR3 protein. The repertoire holds approximately 500,000 distinct CDR3 sequences, with more than 20% as singletons. The specimen was PBMCs or a T cell subset sorted from them (not recorded which). The receptors derive from an adult woman who had mild COVID-19 (a few samples of this study predate the infection). Cell type and time point are not known.

This clonotype was detected a few times. The chain carries TRBV5-1 and TRBJ1-6; 9 bases align to TRBD1. This CDR3 region has 15 residues. V lost 7 bases and J lost 7; bases outside the gene matches: 9. Germline CDR1 and CDR2: SGHRS and YFSETQ. CDR3 in amino acids: CASRNSGQGNSPLHF. DNA for the CDR3: TGCGCCAGCCGGAATTCGGGACAGGGAAATTCACCCCTCCACTTT.

The chain carries TRBV5-1 and TRBJ1-1; D uncertain. This CDR3 has 14 residues. The V and J ends lost 0 bases and 11 bases respectively, with 17 bases between them. Germline CDR1 is SGHRS and CDR2 is YFSETQ. The CDR3 is CASSLDSRTSGAFF. As DNA, the CDR3 is TGCGCCAGCAGCTTGGATTCCCGAACCAGTGGGGCTTTCTTT.

The CDR3 DNA reads TGTGCCAGCACCCTCCAAGGACAGGCTTTCTATTCACCCCTCCACTTT. Protein sequence: CASTLQGQAFYSPLHF. The genes are TRBV5-6 and TRBJ1-6, with 7 nucleotides matching TRBD1. This CDR3 spans 16 amino acids. The germline V gene encodes CDR1 SGHDT and CDR2 YYEEEE. V trimming: 6 bases; J trimming: 8 bases; junction bases outside the gene matches: 14.

V and J are TRBV25-1 and TRBJ2-4, with 8 bases lining up with TRBD1. Germline V gives CDR1 MGHDK, CDR2 SYGVNS. After removal of 1 base from V and 1 base from J, the junction contained 6 bases not matched to a gene. This CDR3 is 17 amino acids long. The CDR3 is CASSELGQAKAKNIQYF. In DNA form, the CDR3 reads TGTGCCAGCAGTGAATTGGGACAGGCGAAGGCCAAAAACATTCAGTACTTC.

The rearrangement links TRBV29-1 to TRBJ2-1; TRBD2 matches at 9 bases. CDR3 length: 15 residues. Unmatched junction bases numbered 14, after V lost 5 bases and J lost 9 bases. CDR1 and CDR2 (germline): SQVTM, ANQGSEA. CDR3 sequence: CSVKYPGLAVGEQFF. The CDR3 DNA sequence: TGCAGCGTTAAATATCCGGGACTAGCAGTAGGTGAGCAGTTCTTC.

The chain recombines TRBV19 with TRBJ2-1; 10 nucleotides agree with TRBD2. The CDR3 sequence is 14 residues long. J was trimmed by 7 bases and V by 9 bases; bases with no gene match: 9. Looked up from germline, CDR1 is LNHDA and CDR2 is SQIVND (reference sequence). The CDR3 DNA reads as TGTGCCAGCTTTAGCGGGAGGCCCGGGAATGAGCAGTTCTTC. This gives the protein CASFSGRPGNEQFF.

This clonotype has a handful of counts. The genes are TRBV12-3 or TRBV12-4 and TRBJ2-2, with 11 bases aligning to TRBD1. This CDR3 is built from 18 residues. The trim removed 4 bases at V and 7 bases at J, leaving 14 bases unmatched. CDR3: CASSSPGQGGLYGGELFF. The CDR3 DNA is TGTGCCAGCAGTTCTCCGGGACAGGGGGGCTTGTACGGCGGGGAGCTGTTTTTT.

The CDR3 reads CATSDSPGGGFTGELFF. CDR3 in DNA: TGTGCCACCAGTGATTCCCCGGGAGGGGGATTCACCGGGGAGCTGTTTTTT. The chain combines TRBV24-1 with TRBJ2-2, with 8 bases aligning to TRBD2. The CDR3 is 17 residues long. Losses at the gene ends were 2 bases for V and 4 bases for J; bases not matched to a gene: 8. CDR1 and CDR2 from the germline V gene are KGHDR and SFDVKD.

The rearrangement links TRBV5-1 to TRBJ1-3; perhaps TRBD1 as D (5 bases). V lost 4 bases and J 0 bases, leaving 11 bases between the germline ends. Per the germline V gene, CDR1 is SGHRS and CDR2 is YFSETQ. This CDR3 is 15 amino acids long. CDR3 nucleotide sequence: TGCGCCAGCAGCCCGGGGGGAAACTCTGGAAACACCATATATTTT. This translates into CASSPGGNSGNTIYF. The full variable domain, with the rest looked up from reference TRBV5-1 and TRBJ1-3, is KAGVTQTPRYLIKTRGQQVTLSCSPISGHRSVSWYQQTPGQGLQFLFEYFSETQRNKGNFPGRFSGRQFSNSRSEMNVSTLELGDSALYLCASSPGGNSGNTIYFGEGSWLTVV.

This clonotype was observed a handful of times. The chain uses TRBV5-5 and TRBJ1-3; 8 nucleotides line up with TRBD1. The germline V gene encodes CDR1 SGHKS and CDR2 YYEKEE (reference sequence). The CDR3 extends over 17 amino acids. V was clipped by 2 bases and J by 2 bases; unmatched bases: 9. CDR3 protein: CASSFRTGTQTGNTIYF. In DNA, the CDR3 is TGTGCCAGCAGCTTTCGGACAGGGACCCAAACTGGAAACACCATATATTTT.

The chain's CDR3 is CASSERYWGNTGELFF. CDR3 coding DNA: TGTGCCAGCAGTGAACGTTACTGGGGGAACACCGGGGAGCTGTTTTTT. This chain connects TRBV6-1 to TRBJ2-2; D uncertain. Germline-derived CDR1 and CDR2 are MNHNS and SASEGT. The V end was cut by 2 bases, the J end by 1 base, with 11 bases between. The CDR3 has 16 amino acids.

The CDR3 DNA is TGTGCCAGCAGTCCCCGACAGGACCATAGCCCCTCCTACGAGCAGTACTTC. Its protein product is CASSPRQDHSPSYEQYF. The chain carries TRBV12-3 or TRBV12-4 and TRBJ2-7; weak D call: TRBD1 (6 bases). Trimming shortened V by 5 bases and J by 0 bases, and 20 bases separated the two germline ends. The CDR3 runs to 17 residues.

This CDR3 is CASRLRPGQGSYEQYF. Written as DNA, the CDR3 is TGTGCCAGCAGGCTACGTCCGGGACAGGGTTCCTACGAGCAGTACTTC. The chain couples TRBV27 to TRBJ2-7; 9 nucleotides agree with TRBD1. With V trimmed by 6 bases and J by 1 base, 10 bases remained unmatched. The germline V gene has CDR1 MNHEY and CDR2 SMNVEV (reference sequence). CDR3 length: 16 amino acids.

The chain is built from TRBV27 and TRBJ2-7; possibly TRBD2 for D (6 bases). V lost 5 bases and J 6 bases, leaving 17 bases between the germline ends. This CDR3 comprises 14 residues. Germline V gene sequence: CDR1 MNHEY, CDR2 SMNVEV (reference sequence). Here the CDR3 DNA reads TGTGCCAGCAGTCGCTCCGGGGGTCGGGGCGAGCAGTACTTC. Protein: CASSRSGGRGEQYF.

The chain joins TRBV20-1 to TRBJ2-3; D is uncertain. V was clipped by 0 bases and J by 2 bases, with 9 bases between them. Germline CDR1 and CDR2: DFQATT and SNEGSKA (reference sequence). The CDR3 runs 14 residues. The CDR3 spells CSAREYSPTDTQYF. The CDR3 DNA reads TGCAGTGCTAGAGAATATTCCCCCACAGATACGCAGTATTTT.

V gene TRBV19 combines with J gene TRBJ2-1, with D uncertain. The CDR3 consists of 16 residues. The germline CDR1 and CDR2 sequences are LNHDA and SQIVND (reference sequence). Trimming cost V 1 base and J 0 bases, with 10 bases left between them. The CDR3 loop is CASSIAAESSYNEQFF. CDR3 bases: TGTGCCAGTAGTATAGCGGCGGAAAGCTCCTACAATGAGCAGTTCTTC.

This clonotype was picked up one time. The J gene is TRBJ2-3, the V gene TRBV20-1; possible D gene TRBD2, 6 bases. V lost 4 bases to trimming and J lost 4 bases, with 15 bases between them. The CDR3 runs 14 residues. Germline CDR1 and CDR2: DFQATT and SNEGSKA (reference sequence). The CDR3 here is CSAKVGAGPDTQYF. In DNA form, the CDR3 reads TGCAGTGCTAAGGTGGGAGCGGGCCCAGATACGCAGTATTTT.

This clonotype was observed a handful of times. V gene TRBV7-9 combines with J gene TRBJ2-1; possible D gene TRBD2, 5 bases. CDR3 size: 14 residues. V lost 0 bases, J lost 8 bases, and 11 bases lay in between. Germline V CDR1 and CDR2: SEHNR, FQNEAQ (reference sequence). The CDR3 DNA is TGTGCCAGCAGCTTAGCGGGAGTCACGGATGAGCAGTTCTTC. This sequence encodes CASSLAGVTDEQFF.

The genes are TRBV7-9 and TRBJ2-3; 9 nucleotides match TRBD1. V lost 5 bases to trimming and J lost 2 bases; unmatched junction nucleotides: 14. This CDR3 spans 18 amino acids. Germline CDR1 SEHNR, CDR2 FQNEAQ (reference sequence). DNA for the CDR3: TGTGCCAGCAGCCTGGGACAGGGTCTGGAGGCGGTCACAGATACGCAGTATTTT. Its protein product is CASSLGQGLEAVTDTQYF.

This sequence joins TRBV4-2 and TRBJ1-6, with D perhaps TRBD1 (5 bases). Trimming removed 0 bases at V and 0 bases at J, with 9 bases between. The CDR3 covers 17 residues. Germline loops: CDR1 LGHNA, CDR2 YNFKEQ. The CDR3 sequence is CASSQDPGGSYNSPLHF. The CDR3 nucleotides read TGTGCCAGCAGCCAAGATCCGGGGGGCTCCTATAATTCACCCCTCCACTTT.

The rearrangement links TRBV12-3 or TRBV12-4 to TRBJ1-1; D is possibly TRBD1 (5 bases). V lost 6 bases to trimming and J lost 7 bases, with 18 bases between them. The CDR3 is made up of 14 amino acids. This CDR3 is CASRYRGPADEAFF. In DNA, the CDR3 is TGTGCCAGCAGATACCGGGGCCCGGCAGATGAAGCTTTCTTT.

This chain joins TRBV12-3 or TRBV12-4 and TRBJ2-7, with TRBD1 as a possible D gene (7 bases). V shed 4 bases and J shed 4 bases, with 14 bases lying between them. CDR3 length: 14 residues. The DNA for the CDR3 is TGTGCCAGCAGTTGGTCGTCAGGGGGGTACGAGCAGTACTTC. It yields the protein CASSWSSGGYEQYF.